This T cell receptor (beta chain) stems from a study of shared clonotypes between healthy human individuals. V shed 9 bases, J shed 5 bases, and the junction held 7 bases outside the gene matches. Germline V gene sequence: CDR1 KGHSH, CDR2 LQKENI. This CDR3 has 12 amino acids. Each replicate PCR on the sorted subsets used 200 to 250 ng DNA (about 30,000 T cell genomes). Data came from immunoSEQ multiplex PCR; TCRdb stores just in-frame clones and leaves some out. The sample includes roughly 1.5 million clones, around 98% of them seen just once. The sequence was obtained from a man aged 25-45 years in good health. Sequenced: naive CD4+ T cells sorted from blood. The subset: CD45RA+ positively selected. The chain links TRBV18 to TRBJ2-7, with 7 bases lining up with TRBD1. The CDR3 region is CASSGTADEQYF. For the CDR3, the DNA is TGTGCCAGTTCCGGGACAGCCGACGAGCAGTACTTC.